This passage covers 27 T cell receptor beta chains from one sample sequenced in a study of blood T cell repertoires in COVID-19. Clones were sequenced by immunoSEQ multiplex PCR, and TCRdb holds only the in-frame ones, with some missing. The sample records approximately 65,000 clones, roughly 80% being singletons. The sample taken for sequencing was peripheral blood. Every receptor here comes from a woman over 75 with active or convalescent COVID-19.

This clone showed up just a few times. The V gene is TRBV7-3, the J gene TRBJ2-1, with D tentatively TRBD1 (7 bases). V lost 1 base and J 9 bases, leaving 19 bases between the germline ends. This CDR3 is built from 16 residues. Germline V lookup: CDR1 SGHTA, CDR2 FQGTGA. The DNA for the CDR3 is TGTGCCAGCAGCTTAAATGCACAGGGGACTGGCAGTGAGCAGTTCTTC. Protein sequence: CASSLNAQGTGSEQFF.

This CDR3 reads CASSERPTAGSEAFF. CDR3 bases: TGTGCCAGCAGTGAAAGACCTACGGCGGGGTCTGAAGCTTTCTTT. The genes are TRBV6-1 and TRBJ1-1, with D hard to call. This CDR3 contains 15 residues. V was shortened by 2 bases and J by 6 bases, with 16 bases between the two germline ends. Germline V CDR1 and CDR2: MNHNS, SASEGT.

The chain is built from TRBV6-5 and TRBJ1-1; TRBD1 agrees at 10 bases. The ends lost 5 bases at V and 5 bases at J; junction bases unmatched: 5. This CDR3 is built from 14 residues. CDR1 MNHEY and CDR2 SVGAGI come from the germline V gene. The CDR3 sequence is CASSRDRGWTEAFF. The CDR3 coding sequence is TGTGCCAGCAGTCGGGACAGGGGTTGGACTGAAGCTTTCTTT.

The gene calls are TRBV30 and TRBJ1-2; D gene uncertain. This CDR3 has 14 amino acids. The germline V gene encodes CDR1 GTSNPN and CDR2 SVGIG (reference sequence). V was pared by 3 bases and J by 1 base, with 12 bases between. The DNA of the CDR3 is TGTGCCTGGAGCAAACCGAGGTATAACTATGGCTACACCTTC. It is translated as CAWSKPRYNYGYTF.

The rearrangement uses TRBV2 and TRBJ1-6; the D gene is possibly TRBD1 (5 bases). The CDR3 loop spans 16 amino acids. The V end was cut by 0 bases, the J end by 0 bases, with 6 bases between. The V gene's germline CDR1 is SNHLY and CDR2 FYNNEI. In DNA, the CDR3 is TGTGCCAGCAGTGAAGCAGGGGACTCCTATAATTCACCCCTCCACTTT. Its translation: CASSEAGDSYNSPLHF.

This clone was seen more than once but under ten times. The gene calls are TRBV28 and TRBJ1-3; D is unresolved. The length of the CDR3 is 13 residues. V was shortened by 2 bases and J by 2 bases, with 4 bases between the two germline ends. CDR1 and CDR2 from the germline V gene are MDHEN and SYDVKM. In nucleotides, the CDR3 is TGTGCCAGCAGTTTAAACACTGGAAACACCATATATTTT. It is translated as CASSLNTGNTIYF.

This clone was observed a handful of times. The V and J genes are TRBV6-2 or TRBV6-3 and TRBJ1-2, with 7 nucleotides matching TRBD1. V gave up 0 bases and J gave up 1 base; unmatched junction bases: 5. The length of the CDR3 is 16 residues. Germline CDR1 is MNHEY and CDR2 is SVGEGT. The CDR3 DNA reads TGTGCCAGCAGTTACTCAGGTCAGGGGGTTAACTATGGCTACACCTTC. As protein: CASSYSGQGVNYGYTF.

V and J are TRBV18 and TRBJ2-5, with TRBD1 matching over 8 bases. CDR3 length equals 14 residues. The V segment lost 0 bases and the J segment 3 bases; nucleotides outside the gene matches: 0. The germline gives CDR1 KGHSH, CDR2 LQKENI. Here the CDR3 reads CASSPPTGEETQYF. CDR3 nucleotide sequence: TGTGCCAGCTCACCACCGACAGGGGAAGAGACCCAGTACTTC.

CDR3 in amino acids: CASSLGPAGGNQPQHF. As DNA, the CDR3 is TGTGCCAGCAGCTTGGGTCCCGCAGGGGGCAATCAGCCCCAGCATTTT. The genes are TRBV5-6 and TRBJ1-5; a weak D match, TRBD1 (6 bases). This CDR3 is 16 amino acids long. V dropped 0 bases and J dropped 2 bases, with 12 bases sitting between them. Germline CDR1 is SGHDT and CDR2 is YYEEEE.

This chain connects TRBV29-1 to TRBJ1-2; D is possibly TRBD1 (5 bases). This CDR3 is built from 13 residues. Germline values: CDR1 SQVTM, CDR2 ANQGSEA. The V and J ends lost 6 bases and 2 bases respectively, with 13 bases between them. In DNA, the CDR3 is TGCAGCGTCACCCGGGCAGGGAACTATGGCTACACCTTC. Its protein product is CSVTRAGNYGYTF.

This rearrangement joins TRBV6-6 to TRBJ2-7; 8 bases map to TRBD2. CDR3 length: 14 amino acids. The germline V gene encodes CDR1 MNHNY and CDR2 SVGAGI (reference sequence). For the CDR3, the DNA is TGTGCGACTTACGGGGTAGCGGGGATCTACGAGCAGTACTTC. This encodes CATYGVAGIYEQYF.

The CDR3 nucleotides are TGTGCCACCAGTGATACAGGGGGCTCAGATACGCAGTATTTT. As protein: CATSDTGGSDTQYF. The V call is TRBV24-1, the J call TRBJ2-3; 9 bases fit TRBD1. The germline CDR1 and CDR2 sequences are KGHDR and SFDVKD. Losses at the gene ends were 3 bases for V and 4 bases for J; bases not matched to a gene: 1. This CDR3 has 14 residues.

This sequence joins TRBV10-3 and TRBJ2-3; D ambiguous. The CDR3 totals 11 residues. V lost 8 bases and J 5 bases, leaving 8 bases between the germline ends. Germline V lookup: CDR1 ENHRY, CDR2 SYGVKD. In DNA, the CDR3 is TGTGCCATCCGAGGCCTAGATACGCAGTATTTT. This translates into CAIRGLDTQYF.

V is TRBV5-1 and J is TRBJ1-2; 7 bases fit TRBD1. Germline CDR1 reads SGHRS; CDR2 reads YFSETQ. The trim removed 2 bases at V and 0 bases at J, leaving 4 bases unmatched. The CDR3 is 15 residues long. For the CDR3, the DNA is TGCGCCAGCAGCTTCTACAGGGGATCTAACTATGGCTACACCTTC. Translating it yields CASSFYRGSNYGYTF.

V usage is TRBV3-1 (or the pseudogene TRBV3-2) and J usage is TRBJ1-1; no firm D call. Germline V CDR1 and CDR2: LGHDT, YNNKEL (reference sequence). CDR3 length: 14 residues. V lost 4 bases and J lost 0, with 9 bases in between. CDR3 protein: CASSRLGVNTEAFF. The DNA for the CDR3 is TGTGCCAGCAGCCGACTTGGCGTGAACACTGAAGCTTTCTTT.

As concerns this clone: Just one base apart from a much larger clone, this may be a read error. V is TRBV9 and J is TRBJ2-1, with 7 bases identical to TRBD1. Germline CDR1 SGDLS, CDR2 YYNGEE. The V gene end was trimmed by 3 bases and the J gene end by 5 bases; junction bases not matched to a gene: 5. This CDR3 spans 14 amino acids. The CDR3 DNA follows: TGTGCCAGCAGCGAGGGGGCAGACCACAATGAGCAGTTCTTC. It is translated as CASSEGADHNEQFF. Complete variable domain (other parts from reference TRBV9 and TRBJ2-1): DSGVTQTPKHLITATGQRVTLRCSPRSGDLSVYWYQQSLDQGLQFLIQYYNGEERAKGNILERFSAQQFPDLHSELNLSSLELGDSALYFCASSEGADHNEQFFGPGTRLTVL.

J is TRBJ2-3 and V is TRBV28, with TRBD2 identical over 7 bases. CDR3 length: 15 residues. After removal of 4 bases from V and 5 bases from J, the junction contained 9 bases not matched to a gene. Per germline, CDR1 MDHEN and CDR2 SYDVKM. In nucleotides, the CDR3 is TGTGCCAGCAGTTCTCCCGCGGGGGTAAGAGATACGCAGTATTTT. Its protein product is CASSSPAGVRDTQYF.

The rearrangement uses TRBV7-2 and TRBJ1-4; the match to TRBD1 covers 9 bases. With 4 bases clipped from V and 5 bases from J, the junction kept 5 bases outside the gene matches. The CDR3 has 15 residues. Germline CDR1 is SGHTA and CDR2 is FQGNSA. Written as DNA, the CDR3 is TGTGCCAGCAGCTCACCGGGACAGGGAAATGAAAAACTGTTTTTT. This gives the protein CASSSPGQGNEKLFF. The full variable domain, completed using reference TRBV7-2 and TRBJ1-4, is GAGVSQSPSNKVTEKGKDVELRCDPISGHTALYWYRQSLGQGLEFLIYFQGNSAPDKSGLPSDRFSAERTGGSVSTLTIQRTQQEDSAVYLCASSSPGQGNEKLFFGSGTQLSVL.

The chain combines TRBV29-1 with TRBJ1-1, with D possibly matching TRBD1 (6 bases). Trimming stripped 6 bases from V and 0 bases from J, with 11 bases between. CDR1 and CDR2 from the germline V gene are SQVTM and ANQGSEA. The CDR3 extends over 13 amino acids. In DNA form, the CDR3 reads TGCAGCGTGAGACAGGACCTGAACACTGAAGCTTTCTTT. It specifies CSVRQDLNTEAFF.

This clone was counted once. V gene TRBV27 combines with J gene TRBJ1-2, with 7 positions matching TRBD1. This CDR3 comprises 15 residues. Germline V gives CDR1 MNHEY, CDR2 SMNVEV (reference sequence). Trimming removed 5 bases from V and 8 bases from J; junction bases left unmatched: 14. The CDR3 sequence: CASSPGQHLLWGYTF. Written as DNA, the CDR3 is TGTGCCAGCAGTCCGGGACAGCACTTATTGTGGGGCTACACCTTC.

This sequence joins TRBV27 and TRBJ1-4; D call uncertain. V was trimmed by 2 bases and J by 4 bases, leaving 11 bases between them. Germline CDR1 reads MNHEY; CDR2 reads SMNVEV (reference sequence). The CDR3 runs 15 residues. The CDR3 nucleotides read TGTGCCAGCAGTTTAAACGGTCGTTATAATGAAAAACTGTTTTTT. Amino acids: CASSLNGRYNEKLFF.

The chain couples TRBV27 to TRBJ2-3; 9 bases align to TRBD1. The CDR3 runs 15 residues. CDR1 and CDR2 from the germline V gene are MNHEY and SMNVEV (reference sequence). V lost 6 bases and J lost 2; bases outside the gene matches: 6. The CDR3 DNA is TGTGCCAGCAGGGACAGGGGCATGACCACAGATACGCAGTATTTT. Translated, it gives CASRDRGMTTDTQYF.

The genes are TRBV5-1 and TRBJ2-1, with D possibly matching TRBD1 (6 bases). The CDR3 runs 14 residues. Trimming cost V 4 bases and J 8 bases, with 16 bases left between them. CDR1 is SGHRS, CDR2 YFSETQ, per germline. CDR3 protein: CASSVQGSSDEQFF. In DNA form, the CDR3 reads TGCGCCAGCAGCGTACAGGGTTCGAGCGATGAGCAGTTCTTC. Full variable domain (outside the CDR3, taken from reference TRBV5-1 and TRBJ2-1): KAGVTQTPRYLIKTRGQQVTLSCSPISGHRSVSWYQQTPGQGLQFLFEYFSETQRNKGNFPGRFSGRQFSNSRSEMNVSTLELGDSALYLCASSVQGSSDEQFFGPGTRLTVL.

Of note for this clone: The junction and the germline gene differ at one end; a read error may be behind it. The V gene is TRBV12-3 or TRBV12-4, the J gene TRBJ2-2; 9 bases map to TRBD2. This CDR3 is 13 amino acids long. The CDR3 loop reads CASSALAGRDLFF. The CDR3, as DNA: TGTGCCAGCAGCGCCCTAGCGGGGAGGGATCTGTTTTTT.

The CDR3 here is CASRGPKRRSYNEQFF. The CDR3 DNA follows: TGTGCCAGCAGAGGACCAAAGCGGCGGTCCTACAATGAGCAGTTCTTC. This sequence joins TRBV2 and TRBJ2-1, with D tentatively TRBD2 (5 bases). The V gene's germline CDR1 is SNHLY and CDR2 FYNNEI. Trimming stripped 6 bases from V and 1 base from J, with 16 bases between. CDR3 length equals 16 residues. Complete variable domain (other parts from reference TRBV2 and TRBJ2-1): EPEVTQTPSHQVTQMGQEVILRCVPISNHLYFYWYRQILGQKVEFLVSFYNNEISEKSEIFDDQFSVERPDGSNFTLKIRSTKLEDSAMYFCASRGPKRRSYNEQFFGPGTRLTVL.

The DNA for the CDR3 is TGTGCCAGTAGGGAACTAGCGGGGGTTGACAATGAGCAGTTCTTC. This gives the protein CASRELAGVDNEQFF. The chain uses TRBV19 and TRBJ2-1; 11 nucleotides line up with TRBD2. This CDR3 has 15 amino acids. The V and J ends lost 6 bases and 5 bases, in that order; junction bases with no gene match: 6. The germline CDR1 and CDR2 sequences are LNHDA and SQIVND (reference sequence). Complete variable domain (other parts from reference TRBV19 and TRBJ2-1): DGGITQSPKYLFRKEGQNVTLSCEQNLNHDAMYWYRQDPGQGLRLIYYSQIVNDFQKGDIAEGYSVSREKKESFPLTVTSAQKNPTAFYLCASRELAGVDNEQFFGPGTRLTVL.

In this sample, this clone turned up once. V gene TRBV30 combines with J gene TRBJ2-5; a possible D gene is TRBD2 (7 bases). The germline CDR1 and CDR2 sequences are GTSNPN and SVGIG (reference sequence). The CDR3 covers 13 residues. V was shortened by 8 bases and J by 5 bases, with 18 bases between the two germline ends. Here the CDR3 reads CALSRGGEETQYF. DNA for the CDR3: TGTGCCCTCTCGAGAGGGGGGGAGGAGACCCAGTACTTC.